The 31 T cell receptor delta chains below all came from one sample that was sequenced in a study of γδ T cells in repeated Plasmodium falciparum infection. Vgamma9/Vdelta2+ and Vdelta2-negative gammadelta T cells were flow-sorted from PBMC for bulk sequencing. TCRdb reanalysed the multiplex PCR reads with CATT. Found here are over 90,000 delta-chain clones, 0.85% to 1% of them singletons; the top ten hold 9.5% to 10%. Sequences were obtained from gamma-delta T cells from blood. The receptors were sampled from a pool of human donors (malaria-infected and uninfected, not separated).

In the case of this clone: The protein held in TCRdb is that of a much larger clone and does not match this DNA's translation at residue 10, likely because of a read error; the protein shown is translated from the DNA. The chain has TRDV2 and TRDJ1, with 9 bases matching TRDD3. The J gene, not given by TCRdb, was assigned here from a germline match of the nucleotide sequence. With 5 bases clipped from V and 0 bases from J, the junction kept 9 bases outside the gene matches. Germline CDR1 and CDR2: GEAIGNYY and EKD. The CDR3 is 16 amino acids. The chain's CDR3 is CACVSTGGADTDKLIF. DNA of the CDR3: TGTGCCTGTGTCAGTACTGGGGGAGCGGACACCGATAAACTCATCTTT.

Details on this clone: The likely explanation is a read error, given a far larger clone one base away. The sample contains more than one DNA sequence encoding this CDR3. The chain employs TRDV2 and TRDJ1; TRDD2 might be the D (9 bases). Here the J gene came from matching the DNA to germline, since TCRdb omits it. V dropped 0 bases and J dropped 1 base, with 38 bases sitting between them. The CDR3 covers 24 residues. Germline V gene data show CDR1 as GEAIGNYY and CDR2 as EKD. The CDR3 nucleotides are TGTGCCTGTGACACCGTGAAGCTCGGCCTTCCTACAGGGACTGGGGGTTCTCTCACCGATAAACTCATCTTT. It specifies CACDTVKLGLPTGTGGSLTDKLIF.

This clone appeared many times. This chain connects TRDV2 to TRDJ1; 10 nucleotides agree with TRDD3. Trimming cost V 0 bases and J 0 bases; bases outside gene matches: 15. Germline V gene lookup returns CDR1 GEAIGNYY and CDR2 EKD. CDR3 length: 20 amino acids. DNA for the CDR3: TGTGCCTGTGACACCGTGCGGGCAACTGGGGGATCCCGATACACCGATAAACTCATCTTT. This sequence encodes CACDTVRATGGSRYTDKLIF.

A note on this clone: The protein TCRdb gives is from a much larger clone and does not agree with this DNA's translation at residue 19, likely a read error; the protein shown here comes from the DNA. The chain has TRDV1 and TRDJ1; 7 bases line up with TRDD3. As TCRdb names no J gene, one was assigned here on the basis of a DNA match to germline. The CDR3 covers 22 residues. The germline V gene has CDR1 TSWWSYY and CDR2 QGS. CDR3 nucleotides: TGTGCTCTTGGGGAACTATTTTTTAGGGATTCAGTTGGGGATAGGAGAACCGATAGACTCATCTTT. This codes for CALGELFFRDSVGDRRTDRLIF.

This clone was seen more than once but under ten times. TCRdb's protein for this DNA is that of a much larger clone and differs from the translation at residue 6, likely a read error; the protein shown is the DNA translation. This sequence joins TRDV1 and TRDJ1; D could derive from TRDD2 or TRDD3 (5 bases each). Since TCRdb gives no J gene, matching the DNA to germline was used here to assign it. Germline V CDR1 and CDR2: TSWWSYY, QGS. Trimming cost V 2 bases and J 0 bases, with 22 bases left between them. This CDR3 is 19 amino acids long. The CDR3 is CALGEWFLATGTHTDKLIF. The CDR3 nucleotides read TGTGCTCTTGGGGAATGGTTCCTGGCGACGGGGACCCACACCGATAAACTCATCTTT.

Points on this clone: Only one base separates this from a far larger clonotype, so it likely reflects a read error. Other DNA variants within this sample encode the same CDR3. The V gene call reads TRDV1; no J gene was called; the table's D call, TRDD3, has no DNA check behind it. This CDR3 is built from 16 residues. Germline lookup yields CDR1 TSWWSYY and CDR2 QGS. Here the CDR3 DNA reads TGTGCTCTTGGGGAAACAAGGGCCGCGTACACCGATAAACTCATCTTC. Translated: CALGETRAAYTDKLIF.

About this clone itself: The TCRdb record carries a much larger clone's protein, which differs from this DNA's translation at residue 8; a read error is the likely cause, and the protein listed here is the DNA translation. This chain links TRDV1 with TRDJ1; 9 bases are shared with TRDD3. Germline V CDR1 and CDR2: TSWWSYY, QGS. The CDR3 has 18 amino acids. With V trimmed by 7 bases and J by 2 bases, 17 bases remained unmatched. CDR3 loop: CALETDSHWGYGTDKLIF. The CDR3, as DNA: TGTGCTCTTGAGACCGATTCCCACTGGGGATACGGAACCGATAAACTCATCTTT.

This clone was detected only a few times. The TCRdb protein, from a much larger clone, departs from this DNA's translation at residue 4, likely by read error; the protein shown derives from the DNA. The chain couples TRDV2 to TRDJ1, with D perhaps TRDD3 (6 bases). In the absence of a J gene in TCRdb, the DNA was matched to germline to assign it here. This CDR3 comprises 16 residues. Germline values: CDR1 GEAIGNYY, CDR2 EKD. The CDR3: CACHTGIYRITDKLIF. The DNA for the CDR3 is TGTGCCTGTCACACGGGGATTTATAGGATCACCGATAAACTCATCTTT.

To note about this clone: Translating this DNA gives a protein that differs at residue 22 from the TCRdb one, which belongs to a much larger clone; a read error is likely, and the protein shown is this translation. The chain couples TRDV1 to TRDJ1; no clear D gene. Looked up from germline, CDR1 is TSWWSYY and CDR2 is QGS. This CDR3 comprises 23 residues. CDR3 amino acids: CALGEDPSPLYKSFSPYTDKLTF. DNA for the CDR3: TGTGCTCTTGGGGAAGACCCGTCCCCTCTCTATAAGTCATTCTCCCCGTACACCGATAAACTCACCTTT.

This clone was detected ten times or more. The J gene is TRDJ1, the V gene TRDV2; TRDD3 is a possible D gene (6 bases). Trimming removed 0 bases at V and 1 base at J, with 26 bases between. Germline CDR1 and CDR2: GEAIGNYY and EKD. The CDR3 is 20 residues long. The CDR3 DNA is TGTGCCTGTGACACCGTGGGGGGTAGTAGCGCTGAGAGGATCACCGATAAACTCATCTTT. Protein product: CACDTVGGSSAERITDKLIF.

This clone was counted many times. A read error is likely here: a far larger clone is one base away. Other DNA sequences from this sample encode an identical CDR3 as well. This chain links TRDV2 with TRDJ1; 10 nucleotides match TRDD3. The germline V gene has CDR1 GEAIGNYY and CDR2 EKD. This CDR3 region has 17 residues. The trim removed 1 base at V and 0 bases at J, leaving 7 bases unmatched. CDR3 in amino acids: CACDTLDTGGYTDKLIF. In DNA form, the CDR3 reads TGTGCCTGTGACACACTGGACACTGGGGGATACACCGATAAACTCATCTTT.

The V call is TRDV1, the J call TRDJ2, with a weak D call TRDD3 (8 bases). TCRdb gives no J gene; it was assigned here by matching the DNA to germline. V lost 0 bases to trimming and J lost 4 bases, with 21 bases between them. Germline loops: CDR1 TSWWSYY, CDR2 QGS. The CDR3 extends over 19 amino acids. Here the CDR3 reads CALGELLPRGIAKTAQLFF. The CDR3, as DNA: TGTGCTCTTGGGGAACTACTTCCTAGGGGGATAGCTAAGACAGCACAACTCTTCTTT.

This clone was counted a few times. The TCRdb protein comes from a much larger clone and disagrees with this DNA's translation at residue 25, likely due to a read error; the protein given here is derived from the DNA. With the J gene uncalled, the V gene is TRDV1; the table names TRDD3, a call not compared with the DNA. There are 26 residues in the CDR3. Per germline, CDR1 TSWWSYY and CDR2 QGS. CDR3 in DNA: TGTGCTCTTGGGGAACTAGAGGCCTACAAGGCCCGCCGTGGCTGGGGGATACTGGCGGACACCGATAAACTCACCTTT. Protein sequence: CALGELEAYKARRGWGILADTDKLTF.

In this sample, this clone turned up a few times. This probably arose from a read error, given a far larger clone one base away. This same CDR3 is encoded by further DNA sequences in the sample. The chain employs TRDV1 and TRDJ1, with 13 bases lining up with TRDD3. The CDR3 extends over 22 amino acids. Per the germline V gene, CDR1 is TSWWSYY and CDR2 is QGS. CDR3: CALGDLILQLLLGDTGTDKLIF. The CDR3 region has the DNA TGTGCTCTCGGGGACCTTATCCTTCAACTTCTACTGGGGGATACGGGGACCGATAAACTCATCTTT.

This clone was observed a few times. This DNA's translation and the protein TCRdb lists, from a much larger clone, do not match at residue 7, likely due to a read error; the protein shown is translated from the DNA. V usage is TRDV2 and J usage is TRDJ2, with TRDD3 identical over 8 bases. TCRdb does not report a J gene; here it was assigned by matching the DNA to germline references. J lost 2 bases, V lost 3 bases, and 10 bases had no gene match. Germline V gene data show CDR1 as GEAIGNYY and CDR2 as EKD. This CDR3 spans 17 amino acids. DNA of the CDR3: TGTGCCTGTGACGTCGACCGGGGGATAAGGTTGACAGCACAACTCTTCTTT. This codes for CACDVDRGIRLTAQLFF.

In this sample, this clone turned up a few times. This DNA translates differently at residue 21 from the TCRdb protein, which is that of a much larger clone; a read error is likely, and the protein shown is the DNA's own translation. V and J are TRDV1 and TRDJ1, with 8 bases that match TRDD3. No J gene is reported in TCRdb; it was inferred here by comparing the DNA with germline. There are 29 residues in the CDR3. Germline assignment: CDR1 TSWWSYY and CDR2 QGS. The V and J ends lost 0 bases and 3 bases, in that order; junction bases with no gene match: 45. The CDR3, as DNA: TGTGCTCTTGGGGAACTCATGAGACAAACTATTAAAAAAAAAGGCGTCCTATCTGGGGGACACGAGGACCCCGATAAACTCATCTTT. Its translation is CALGELMRQTIKKKGVLSGGHEDPDKLIF.

This clone was picked up a small number of times. TCRdb's listed protein matches a much larger clone and diverges from this DNA's translation at residue 12, likely through a read error; the protein shown comes from the DNA. V and J are TRDV2 and TRDJ1, with 7 bases aligning to TRDD3. Here the J gene was assigned by germline matching of the DNA, as TCRdb has none. Germline trimming cut 0 bases from V and 0 bases from J; bases unmatched to any gene: 21. CDR3 length: 21 amino acids. Germline lookup yields CDR1 GEAIGNYY and CDR2 EKD. CDR3 sequence reads: CACDTVSPPTVQGDHTDKLIF. The CDR3 bases are TGTGCCTGTGACACCGTCTCACCTCCGACCGTACAGGGGGATCACACCGATAAACTCATCTTT.

Worth noting for this clone: The likely explanation is a read error, given a far larger clone one base away. The same CDR3 can be traced to other DNA sequences in this sample. The CDR3 spells CACDTGKLLGDTPDKLIF. In nucleotides, the CDR3 is TGTGCCTGTGACACCGGGAAGTTACTGGGAGATACGCCCGATAAACTCATCTTT. The chain uses TRDV2 and TRDJ1; tentatively, D is TRDD3 (6 bases). The J gene, absent from TCRdb, was called here by matching the DNA to germline. This CDR3 has 18 residues. Germline V gene lookup returns CDR1 GEAIGNYY and CDR2 EKD. Trimming removed 0 bases from V and 3 bases from J, with 22 bases in between.

By frequency in the sample, this clone is medium-sized (0.01 to 0.1%). Other nucleotide sequences in the sample specify the same CDR3. The chain recombines TRDV2 with TRDJ1; the match to TRDD3 covers 13 bases. The CDR3 contains 19 residues. The germline gives CDR1 GEAIGNYY, CDR2 EKD. V lost 0 bases, J lost 0 bases, and 9 bases stayed unmatched. The CDR3 sequence: CACDTENWGIRNDTDKLIF. The CDR3 nucleotides are TGTGCCTGTGACACCGAAAACTGGGGGATACGCAATGACACCGATAAACTCATCTTT.

This clone has a handful of counts. TCRdb's entry gives the protein of a much larger clone, which mismatches this DNA's translation at residue 16, likely from a read error; the protein reported here is translated from the DNA. This CDR3 is CACDTGGGVGDNTDKHIF. The CDR3, as DNA: TGTGCCTGTGACACCGGAGGAGGAGTGGGGGACAACACCGATAAACACATCTTT. This rearrangement joins TRDV2 to TRDJ1, with 7 positions matching TRDD3. The CDR3 is 18 amino acids. Germline lookup yields CDR1 GEAIGNYY and CDR2 EKD.

Turning to this clone: This likely stems from a read error, as it lies one base from a far larger clone. The sample holds other DNA sequences that translate to the same CDR3. The V gene is TRDV1; the J gene was not called; TRDD3 is the table's D call and was not checked against the DNA. The CDR3 spans 18 residues. Germline V gene data show CDR1 as TSWWSYY and CDR2 as QGS. CDR3 in amino acids: CALGLPLGSLRYTDKLIF. The CDR3 DNA reads as TGTGCTCTTGGGCTCCCCCTGGGCTCTCTCCGGTACACCGATAAGCTCATCTTT.

To note about this clone: Given a far larger clone just one base away, this is likely a sequencing read error. The sample carries other DNA sequences with the same CDR3. This CDR3 reads CACDTVSSGSQLGDPDKLIF. The CDR3 region has the DNA TGTGCCTGTGACACCGTTTCCTCGGGCTCCCAACTGGGGGATCCAGATAAACTCATCTTT. The rearrangement uses TRDV2 and TRDJ1, with 10 bases lining up with TRDD3. The J gene comes from matching the DNA to germline here; TCRdb lacks it. Looked up from germline, CDR1 is GEAIGNYY and CDR2 is EKD. Trimming took 0 bases from V and 5 from J; bases not matched to a gene: 20. This CDR3 is 20 amino acids long.

Only a few counts were recorded for this clone. This DNA's translation differs at residue 20 from TCRdb's protein, which comes from a much larger clone; a read error is likely, and the protein shown is translated from the DNA. In DNA, the CDR3 is TGTGCTCTTGGGGAACCGACCCATTCCTCTAATGGGGGATACTACACCGATAAACTCACCTTT. Its translation is CALGEPTHSSNGGYYTDKLTF. The V gene call reads TRDV1; no J gene was called; the table's D gene call, TRDD3, was not cross checked with the DNA. The germline CDR1 and CDR2 sequences are TSWWSYY and QGS. This CDR3 is built from 21 residues.

Note on this clone: TCRdb's protein for this DNA is that of a much larger clone and differs from the translation at residue 14, likely a read error; the protein shown is the DNA translation. CDR3 sequence: CACDTDQNWGIEGHTDKLIF. The CDR3 nucleotides are TGTGCCTGTGACACTGATCAAAACTGGGGGATCGAAGGGCACACCGATAAACTCATCTTT. V gene TRDV2 combines with J gene TRDJ1, with TRDD3 matching 10 bases. The J gene is not listed in TCRdb, so it was assigned here from a DNA match to germline. This CDR3 has 20 amino acids. Per germline, CDR1 GEAIGNYY and CDR2 EKD. V shed 1 base, J shed 0 bases, and the junction held 16 bases outside the gene matches.

A note on this clone: With a far larger clone one base away, a read error is the likely cause. This same CDR3 is encoded by further DNA sequences in the sample. The V call is TRDV2, the J call TRDJ1; a possible D gene is TRDD3 (6 bases). The J gene was not available in TCRdb and was assigned here by matching the DNA to germline segments. Germline V lookup: CDR1 GEAIGNYY, CDR2 EKD. The CDR3 has 21 amino acids. The CDR3 DNA reads TGCGCCTGTGACACCGATAACGGTTCTGGGGATTGCGGCCATCCCCTGGGTAAACTCATCTTT. This sequence encodes CACDTDNGSGDCGHPLGKLIF.

The chain is built from TRDV2 and TRDJ3; TRDD3 matches at 13 bases. Here the J gene was assigned by germline matching of the DNA, as TCRdb has none. V gave up 0 bases and J gave up 0 bases; unmatched junction bases: 16. This CDR3 is 24 amino acids long. The germline V gene encodes CDR1 GEAIGNYY and CDR2 EKD. The CDR3 DNA sequence: TGTGCCTGTGACACCGGGAGTTTGTATCGACTGGGGGATACGCGCTCCTGGGACACCCGACAGATGTTTTTC. It codes for CACDTGSLYRLGDTRSWDTRQMFF.

This clone has just a few counts. It is likely a read error: a sequence one base away is far more abundant. Other DNA sequences in the same sample also yield this CDR3. The chain recombines TRDV1 with TRDJ1, with 7 bases that match TRDD3. TCRdb gives no J gene; it was assigned here by matching the DNA to germline. V shed 3 bases and J 6 bases; nucleotides not matched to a gene: 16. Germline assignment: CDR1 TSWWSYY and CDR2 QGS. This CDR3 is 17 amino acids long. The CDR3 DNA reads TGTGCTCTTGGGGAGCTACGTGCTGGGGGGTTAAGATATAAACTCATCTTT. Translating it yields CALGELRAGGLRYKLIF.

Notes on this clone: This DNA translates differently at residue 13 from the TCRdb protein, which is that of a much larger clone; a read error is likely, and the protein shown is the DNA's own translation. This rearrangement joins TRDV2 to TRDJ1, with 7 bases identical to TRDD3. Here the J gene came from matching the DNA to germline, since TCRdb omits it. V shed 0 bases and J 0 bases; nucleotides not matched to a gene: 15. This CDR3 contains 19 residues. The germline V gene has CDR1 GEAIGNYY and CDR2 EKD. CDR3 residues: CACDTVRGISPDNTDKLIF. The CDR3, as DNA: TGTGCCTGTGACACCGTCAGGGGGATTAGTCCGGATAACACCGATAAACTCATCTTT.

This clone was recorded many times. V usage is TRDV2 and J usage is TRDJ1, with 7 positions matching TRDD3. The CDR3 covers 20 residues. The V and J ends lost 3 bases and 0 bases, in that order; junction bases with no gene match: 21. CDR1 GEAIGNYY and CDR2 EKD come from the germline V gene. CDR3 region: CACDRRGIYEGYRYTDKLIF. CDR3 DNA: TGTGCCTGTGACCGGAGGGGGATTTACGAGGGATACCGGTACACCGATAAACTCATCTTT.

Concerning this clone: The protein TCRdb lists belongs to a much larger clone and differs from this DNA's translation at residue 20, which points to a read error; the protein shown is made from the DNA. V gene TRDV1 combines with J gene TRDJ1, with 10 bases matching TRDD3. This CDR3 region has 21 residues. Germline V gene data show CDR1 as TSWWSYY and CDR2 as QGS. CDR3 sequence reads: CALGESPSFTFGGGYTDKLTF. The CDR3 nucleotides read TGTGCTCTTGGGGAATCACCCTCGTTTACGTTTGGTGGGGGATACACCGATAAACTCACCTTT.

As concerns this clone: A far bigger clonotype differs at one base, so this is likely a read error. Other nucleotide sequences in the sample specify the same CDR3. V usage is TRDV1 and J usage is TRDJ1; the match to TRDD3 covers 10 bases. Germline V gene sequence: CDR1 TSWWSYY, CDR2 QGS. This CDR3 spans 18 amino acids. The chain's CDR3 is CALGEHPGWGIVSDKLIF. The DNA for the CDR3 is TGTGCTCTTGGGGAACATCCGGGCTGGGGGATAGTATCCGATAAACTCATCTTC.